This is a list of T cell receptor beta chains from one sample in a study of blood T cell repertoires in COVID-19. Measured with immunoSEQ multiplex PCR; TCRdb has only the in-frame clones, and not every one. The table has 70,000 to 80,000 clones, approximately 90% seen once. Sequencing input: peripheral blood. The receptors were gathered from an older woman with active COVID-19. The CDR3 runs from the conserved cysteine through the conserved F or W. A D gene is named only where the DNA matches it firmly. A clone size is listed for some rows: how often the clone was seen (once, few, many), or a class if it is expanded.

CDR3aa: CASSPKGAGTDTQYF
CDR3nt: TGCGCCAGCAGCCCGAAGGGAGCGGGCACAGATACGCAGTATTTT
d_gene: -
abundance: -
j_gene: TRBJ2-3
v_gene: TRBV5-1

CDR3aa: CASHYRRGEAFF
CDR3nt: TGTGCCAGCCATTACCGGCGAGGCGAAGCTTTCTTT
d_gene: -
abundance: -
j_gene: TRBJ1-1
v_gene: TRBV6-5

CDR3aa: CASSRGLVPAYEQYF
CDR3nt: TGTGCCAGCAGCCGAGGACTAGTTCCCGCTTACGAGCAGTACTTC
d_gene: TRBD2
abundance: -
j_gene: TRBJ2-7
v_gene: TRBV7-8

CDR3aa: CASSFQGDTQYF
CDR3nt: TGTGCCAGCAGCTTCCAGGGAGATACGCAGTATTTT
d_gene: -
abundance: -
j_gene: TRBJ2-3
v_gene: TRBV7-9

CDR3aa: CASSRTENQPQHF
CDR3nt: TGTGCCAGTAGTAGGACAGAAAATCAGCCCCAGCATTTT
d_gene: -
abundance: -
j_gene: TRBJ1-5
v_gene: TRBV19

CDR3aa: CASSLDRVVTIYF
CDR3nt: TGTGCCAGCAGTCTGGACAGGGTAGTCACCATATATTTT
d_gene: TRBD1
abundance: -
j_gene: TRBJ1-3
v_gene: TRBV12-3/TRBV12-4

CDR3aa: CASGQTGYSNQPQHF
CDR3nt: TGTGCCAGTGGCCAAACAGGGTATAGCAATCAGCCCCAGCATTTT
d_gene: -
abundance: -
j_gene: TRBJ1-5
v_gene: TRBV19

CDR3aa: CASSGGTTQVVGELFF
CDR3nt: TGTGCCAGCAGCGGAGGGACCACCCAAGTGGTTGGGGAGCTGTTTTTT
d_gene: -
abundance: -
j_gene: TRBJ2-2
v_gene: TRBV7-6

CDR3aa: CASSTRQGNRETQYF
CDR3nt: TGTGCCAGCTCGACCCGACAGGGGAATCGAGAGACCCAGTACTTC
d_gene: TRBD1
abundance: few
j_gene: TRBJ2-5
v_gene: TRBV18

CDR3aa: CASSLGSGGNSYEQYF
CDR3nt: TGCGCCAGCAGCTTGGGTAGCGGAGGAAACTCCTACGAGCAGTACTTC
d_gene: -
abundance: -
j_gene: TRBJ2-7
v_gene: TRBV5-1

CDR3aa: CASSTQNMNTEAFF
CDR3nt: TGTGCCAGTAGTACACAGAACATGAACACTGAAGCTTTCTTT
d_gene: -
abundance: -
j_gene: TRBJ1-1
v_gene: TRBV19

CDR3aa: CASSRAGATYGYTF
CDR3nt: TGTGCCAGTAGTCGCGCAGGGGCTACCTATGGCTACACCTTC
d_gene: -
abundance: -
j_gene: TRBJ1-2
v_gene: TRBV19

CDR3aa: CASSERSSGSNEQFF
CDR3nt: TGTGCCAGCAGTGAAAGGTCTAGCGGGAGTAATGAGCAGTTCTTC
d_gene: TRBD2
abundance: -
j_gene: TRBJ2-1
v_gene: TRBV6-1

CDR3aa: CASSAGQEGTQTQYF
CDR3nt: TGTGCCAGCTCTGCCGGACAGGAGGGAACGCAGACCCAGTACTTC
d_gene: -
abundance: -
j_gene: TRBJ2-5
v_gene: TRBV18

CDR3aa: CASARDRYQETQYF
CDR3nt: TGTGCCAGCGCCCGGGACAGGTATCAAGAGACCCAGTACTTC
d_gene: TRBD1
abundance: -
j_gene: TRBJ2-5
v_gene: TRBV3-1/TRBV3-2

CDR3aa: CASSEWAGGLEQFF
CDR3nt: TGTGCCAGCAGTGAATGGGCCGGCGGACTGGAGCAGTTCTTC
d_gene: -
abundance: -
j_gene: TRBJ2-1
v_gene: TRBV2

CDR3aa: CASKGVLAGSLHEQYF
CDR3nt: TGTGCCAGCAAGGGGGTACTAGCGGGAAGCTTGCACGAGCAGTACTTC
d_gene: TRBD2
abundance: -
j_gene: TRBJ2-7
v_gene: TRBV2

CDR3aa: CASSVVLAGGDTQYF
CDR3nt: TGTGCCAGCAGCGTCGTACTAGCGGGTGGCGATACGCAGTATTTT
d_gene: TRBD2
abundance: -
j_gene: TRBJ2-3
v_gene: TRBV5-4

CDR3aa: CASRAGTGPPYEQYF
CDR3nt: TGTGCCAGCAGGGCTGGGACAGGGCCTCCCTACGAGCAGTACTTC
d_gene: TRBD1
abundance: -
j_gene: TRBJ2-7
v_gene: TRBV6-6

CDR3aa: CASSSSGAAYEQYF
CDR3nt: TGTGCCAGCAGCTCTAGCGGGGCGGCCTACGAGCAGTACTTC
d_gene: TRBD2
abundance: -
j_gene: TRBJ2-7
v_gene: TRBV7-9

CDR3aa: CASSSGTSSPHMFF
CDR3nt: TGCGCCAGCAGCTCGGGGACTAGCTCCCCCCACATGTTCTTC
d_gene: TRBD2
abundance: -
j_gene: TRBJ2-1
v_gene: TRBV5-1

CDR3aa: CASTQGARNSPLHF
CDR3nt: TGTGCCAGCACACAGGGGGCTCGGAATTCACCCCTCCACTTT
d_gene: TRBD1
abundance: once
j_gene: TRBJ1-6
v_gene: TRBV2

CDR3aa: CASSSTSGSFYEQYF
CDR3nt: TGTGCCAGCAGTTCGACTAGCGGGAGTTTCTACGAGCAGTACTTC
d_gene: TRBD2
abundance: -
j_gene: TRBJ2-7
v_gene: TRBV28

CDR3aa: CASSLSGRETDTQYF
CDR3nt: TGTGCCAGCAGCTTAAGCGGGAGGGAAACAGATACGCAGTATTTT
d_gene: TRBD2
abundance: -
j_gene: TRBJ2-3
v_gene: TRBV5-6

CDR3aa: CASSLVARTGYNEQYF
CDR3nt: TGCGCCAGCAGCTTGGTAGCTAGGACAGGGTACAACGAGCAGTACTTC
d_gene: TRBD1
abundance: -
j_gene: TRBJ2-7
v_gene: TRBV5-1